These 8 T cell receptor beta chains share one sample of origin, sequenced in a study of regulatory T cells in long-lasting Graves disease. Library construction for TCR beta used iRepertoire HTBI primers and Arm-PCR of CDR3 regions. TCRdb passed the multiplex PCR reads through MiXCR, listing each CDR3 protein once. Of roughly 470,000 distinct CDR3 sequences listed, around 21% are singletons. The time point here: persistent/refractory GD, antithyroid drugs over 5 years with positive TRAb. PBMC-extracted RNA yielded the TCR library. The specimen comprised peripheral blood mononuclear cells (PBMCs), sampled when the disease was refractory, from a patient treated with antithyroid drugs. The source of these receptors is a female donor with Graves disease.

This clonotype was counted only a few times. The chain recombines TRBV19 with TRBJ1-5, with D hard to call. CDR1 is LNHDA and CDR2 is SQIVND in the germline V gene (reference sequence). V dropped 7 bases and J dropped 6 bases, with 22 bases sitting between them. This CDR3 has 16 residues. CDR3 DNA: TGTGCCAGTAACGTTGGAGAGGCAGTGGGCATTCAGCCCCAGCATTTT. As protein: CASNVGEAVGIQPQHF.

The V and J genes are TRBV9 and TRBJ2-5, with 8 bases aligning to TRBD2. The CDR3 has 15 residues. The V gene's germline CDR1 is SGDLS and CDR2 YYNGEE. The ends lost 0 bases at V and 5 bases at J; junction bases unmatched: 6. CDR3 nucleotide sequence: TGTGCCAGCAGCGTAGCCGGGAGGGCCCGGGAGACCCAGTACTTC. It is translated as CASSVAGRARETQYF.

This clonotype was observed at least ten times. The chain has TRBV28 and TRBJ2-7, with D maybe TRBD2 (5 bases). V was cut by 2 bases and J by 0 bases, with 8 bases left in between. The CDR3 spans 14 residues. From germline, CDR1 is MDHEN and CDR2 SYDVKM. CDR3 protein: CASSLRGFSYEQYF. The CDR3 DNA is TGTGCCAGCAGTTTAAGAGGGTTCTCCTACGAGCAGTACTTC.

This clonotype appeared many times. The V gene is TRBV29-1, the J gene TRBJ1-1; D not resolved. The germline gives CDR1 SQVTM, CDR2 ANQGSEA. V was shortened by 4 bases and J by 3 bases, with 6 bases between the two germline ends. The CDR3 contains 11 residues. The CDR3 DNA sequence: TGCAGCGTTGTGACCTACACTGAAGCTTTCTTT. It translates to CSVVTYTEAFF.

The chain is built from TRBV7-9 and TRBJ2-2; the D gene is possibly TRBD2 (6 bases). Germline CDR1 is SEHNR and CDR2 is FQNEAQ (reference sequence). V lost 6 bases and J 5 bases, leaving 16 bases between the germline ends. The CDR3 consists of 15 residues. The CDR3 DNA is TGTGCCAGCAGGCTAACTAGCCGGTTGACCGGGGAGCTGTTTTTT. This gives the protein CASRLTSRLTGELFF.

The chain couples TRBV9 to TRBJ1-1; TRBD1 agrees at 9 bases. Per the germline V gene, CDR1 is SGDLS and CDR2 is YYNGEE. The CDR3 spans 14 residues. V was pared by 3 bases and J by 2 bases, with 2 bases of the junction left unmatched. The CDR3 DNA is TGTGCCAGCAGCGAGGACAGGGGAAACACTGAAGCTTTCTTT. This codes for CASSEDRGNTEAFF.

In its sample, this clonotype was seen a few times. The gene calls are TRBV3-1 and TRBJ2-7; D might be TRBD2 (6 bases). V lost 0 bases and J lost 2, with 11 bases in between. This CDR3 comprises 15 residues. Per germline, CDR1 LGHDT and CDR2 YNNKEL (reference sequence). In DNA form, the CDR3 reads TGTGCCAGCAGCCAAGATTTGGGGACTCCCTACGAGCAGTACTTC. It encodes CASSQDLGTPYEQYF.

This clonotype was counted a few times. The chain joins TRBV12-3 or TRBV12-4 to TRBJ2-2; 9 nucleotides agree with TRBD1. This CDR3 is 15 amino acids long. V shed 3 bases, J shed 6 bases, and the junction held 5 bases outside the gene matches. CDR3 in amino acids: CASSFGTGLAGELFF. The CDR3 DNA is TGTGCCAGCAGTTTCGGGACAGGGCTCGCCGGGGAGCTGTTTTTT.